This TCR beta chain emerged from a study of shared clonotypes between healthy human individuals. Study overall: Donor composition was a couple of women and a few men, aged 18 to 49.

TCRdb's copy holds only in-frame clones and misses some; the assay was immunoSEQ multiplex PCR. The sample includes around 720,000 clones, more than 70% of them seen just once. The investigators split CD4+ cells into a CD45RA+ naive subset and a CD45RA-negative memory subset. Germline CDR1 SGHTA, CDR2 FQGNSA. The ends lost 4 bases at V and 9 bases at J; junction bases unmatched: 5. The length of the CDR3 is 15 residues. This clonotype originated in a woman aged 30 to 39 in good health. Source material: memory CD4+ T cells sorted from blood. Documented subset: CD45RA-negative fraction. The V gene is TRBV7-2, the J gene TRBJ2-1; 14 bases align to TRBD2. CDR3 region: CASSSGLAGGTEQFF. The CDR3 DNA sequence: TGTGCCAGCAGCTCCGGACTAGCGGGAGGTACTGAGCAGTTCTTC. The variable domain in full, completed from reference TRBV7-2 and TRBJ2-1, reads GAGVSQSPSNKVTEKGKDVELRCDPISGHTALYWYRQSLGQGLEFLIYFQGNSAPDKSGLPSDRFSAERTGGSVSTLTIQRTQQEDSAVYLCASSSGLAGGTEQFFGPGTRLTVL.